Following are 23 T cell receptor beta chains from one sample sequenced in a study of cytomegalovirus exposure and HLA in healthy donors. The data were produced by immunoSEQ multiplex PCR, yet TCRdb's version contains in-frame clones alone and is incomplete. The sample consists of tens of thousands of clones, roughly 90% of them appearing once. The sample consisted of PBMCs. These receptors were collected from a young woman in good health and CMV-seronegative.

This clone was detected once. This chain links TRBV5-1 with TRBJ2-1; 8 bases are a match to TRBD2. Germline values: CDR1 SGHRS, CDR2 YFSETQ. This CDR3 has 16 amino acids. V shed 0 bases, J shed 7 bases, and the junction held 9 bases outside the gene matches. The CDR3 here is CASSLGGGMIWNEQFF. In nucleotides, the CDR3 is TGCGCCAGCAGCTTGGGCGGGGGGATGATCTGGAATGAGCAGTTCTTC.

The CDR3 protein is CASSPDTNYGYTF. In nucleotides, the CDR3 is TGTGCCAGCAGTCCCGACACTAACTATGGCTACACCTTC. The V gene is TRBV2, the J gene TRBJ1-2, with no clear D. Germline V lookup: CDR1 SNHLY, CDR2 FYNNEI. V lost 5 bases to trimming and J lost 0 bases, with 7 bases between them. There are 13 residues in the CDR3.

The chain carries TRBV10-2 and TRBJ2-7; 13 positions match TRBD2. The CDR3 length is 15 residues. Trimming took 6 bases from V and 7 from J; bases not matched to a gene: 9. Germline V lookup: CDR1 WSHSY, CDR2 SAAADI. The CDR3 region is CASRTRTSGRGEQYF. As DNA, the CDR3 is TGCGCCAGCAGGACCCGGACTAGCGGGAGAGGGGAGCAGTACTTC.

The CDR3 nucleotides are TGTGCCAGCAGTGAAAATCGAGTTACCTACGAGCAGTACTTC. It yields the protein CASSENRVTYEQYF. V and J are TRBV6-5 and TRBJ2-7; no firm D call. The V end was cut by 5 bases, the J end by 2 bases, with 13 bases between. The CDR3 runs to 14 residues. Looked up from germline, CDR1 is MNHEY and CDR2 is SVGAGI.

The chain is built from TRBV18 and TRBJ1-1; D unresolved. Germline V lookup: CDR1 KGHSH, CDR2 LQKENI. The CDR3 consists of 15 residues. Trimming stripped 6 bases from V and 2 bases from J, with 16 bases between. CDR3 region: CASSPSSGLNTEAFF. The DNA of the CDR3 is TGTGCCAGCTCCCCTAGCTCCGGGCTTAACACTGAAGCTTTCTTT.

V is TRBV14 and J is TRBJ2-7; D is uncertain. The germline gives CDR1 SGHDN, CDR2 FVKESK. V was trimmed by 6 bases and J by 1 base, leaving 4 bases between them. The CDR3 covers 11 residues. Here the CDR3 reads CASSASYEQYF. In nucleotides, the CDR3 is TGTGCCAGCAGTGCGTCCTACGAGCAGTACTTC.

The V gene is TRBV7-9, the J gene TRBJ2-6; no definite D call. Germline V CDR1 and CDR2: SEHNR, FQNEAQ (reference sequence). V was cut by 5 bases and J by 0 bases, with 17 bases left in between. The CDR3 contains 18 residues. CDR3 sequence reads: CASSRGMMEVSGANVLTF. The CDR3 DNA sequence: TGTGCCAGCAGCCGAGGAATGATGGAAGTCTCTGGGGCCAACGTCCTGACTTTC.

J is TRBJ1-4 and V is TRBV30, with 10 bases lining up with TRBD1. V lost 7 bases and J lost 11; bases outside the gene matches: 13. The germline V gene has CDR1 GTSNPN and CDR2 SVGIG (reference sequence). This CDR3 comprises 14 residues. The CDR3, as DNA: TGTGCCTCCCCATCCGGGACAGGGGTGGGGAAACTGTTTTTT. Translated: CASPSGTGVGKLFF. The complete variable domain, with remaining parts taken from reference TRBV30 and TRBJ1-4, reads SQTIHQWPATLVQPVGSPLSLECTVEGTSNPNLYWYRQAAGRGLQLLFYSVGIGQISSEVPQNLSASRPQDRQFILSSKKLLLSDSGFYLCASPSGTGVGKLFFGSGTQLSVL.

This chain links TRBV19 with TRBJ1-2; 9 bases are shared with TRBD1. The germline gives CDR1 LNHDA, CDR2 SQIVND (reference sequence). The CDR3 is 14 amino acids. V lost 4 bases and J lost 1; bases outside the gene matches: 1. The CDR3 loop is CASSKGQGNYGYTF. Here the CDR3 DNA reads TGTGCCAGTAGTAAGGGACAGGGTAACTATGGCTACACCTTC.

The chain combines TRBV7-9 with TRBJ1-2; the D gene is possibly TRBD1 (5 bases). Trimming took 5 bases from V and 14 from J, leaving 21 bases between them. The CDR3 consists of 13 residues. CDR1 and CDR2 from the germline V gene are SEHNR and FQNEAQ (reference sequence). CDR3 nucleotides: TGTGCCAGCAGCCCAAATTTTGGGGCTGTGGGGACCTTC. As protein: CASSPNFGAVGTF.

CDR3 residues: CASSSGLAGNNEQFF. The CDR3 region has the DNA TGTGCCAGCAGCTCGGGACTAGCGGGTAACAATGAGCAGTTCTTC. J is TRBJ2-1 and V is TRBV7-2, with TRBD2 identical over 12 bases. With V trimmed by 4 bases and J by 5 bases, 3 bases remained unmatched. The CDR3 runs 15 residues. Germline V lookup: CDR1 SGHTA, CDR2 FQGNSA.

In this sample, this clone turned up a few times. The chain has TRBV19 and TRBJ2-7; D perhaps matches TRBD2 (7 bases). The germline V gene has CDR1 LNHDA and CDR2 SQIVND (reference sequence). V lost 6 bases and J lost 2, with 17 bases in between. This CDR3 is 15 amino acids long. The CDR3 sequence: CASSPRGGGTYEQYF. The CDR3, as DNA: TGTGCCAGTAGCCCCAGGGGCGGGGGCACCTACGAGCAGTACTTC.

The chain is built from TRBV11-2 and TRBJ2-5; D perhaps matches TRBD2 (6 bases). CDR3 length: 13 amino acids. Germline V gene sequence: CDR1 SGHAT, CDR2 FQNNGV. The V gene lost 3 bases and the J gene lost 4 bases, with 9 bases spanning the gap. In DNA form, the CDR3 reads TGTGCCAGCAGCTTTGGAGGGGTAGAGACCCAGTACTTC. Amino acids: CASSFGGVETQYF.

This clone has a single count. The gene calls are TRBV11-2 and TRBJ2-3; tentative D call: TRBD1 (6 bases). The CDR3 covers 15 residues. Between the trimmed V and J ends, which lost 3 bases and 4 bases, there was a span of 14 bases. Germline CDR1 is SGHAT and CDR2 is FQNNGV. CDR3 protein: CASSLGAYSADTQYF. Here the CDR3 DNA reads TGTGCCAGCAGCTTGGGGGCGTATTCCGCAGATACGCAGTATTTT.

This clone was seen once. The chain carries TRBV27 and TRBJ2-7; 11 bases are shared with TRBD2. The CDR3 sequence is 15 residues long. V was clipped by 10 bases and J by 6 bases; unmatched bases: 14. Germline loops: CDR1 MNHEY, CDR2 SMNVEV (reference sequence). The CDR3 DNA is TGTGCCACCCAACCTACACTAGCGGGGGACTTCGAGCAGTACTTC. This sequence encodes CATQPTLAGDFEQYF.

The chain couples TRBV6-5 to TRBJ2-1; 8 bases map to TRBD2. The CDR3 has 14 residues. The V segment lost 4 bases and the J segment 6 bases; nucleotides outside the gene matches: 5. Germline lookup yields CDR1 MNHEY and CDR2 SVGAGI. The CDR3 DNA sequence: TGTGCCAGCAGTTTAGCCGGGGGGGTCAATGAGCAGTTCTTC. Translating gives CASSLAGGVNEQFF.

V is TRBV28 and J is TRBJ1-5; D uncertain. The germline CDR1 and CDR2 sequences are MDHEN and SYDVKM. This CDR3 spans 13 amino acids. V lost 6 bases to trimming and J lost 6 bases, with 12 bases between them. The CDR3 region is CASRESPPQPQHF. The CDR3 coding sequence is TGTGCCAGCAGAGAGTCTCCTCCTCAGCCCCAGCATTTT.

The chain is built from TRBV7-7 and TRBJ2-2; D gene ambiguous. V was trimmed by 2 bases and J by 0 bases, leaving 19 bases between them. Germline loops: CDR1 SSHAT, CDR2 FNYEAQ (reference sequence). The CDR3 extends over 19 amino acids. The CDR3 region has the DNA TGTGCCAGCAGCTTAAGCCCGGCAAACAGCTACTCGAACACCGGGGAGCTGTTTTTT. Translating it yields CASSLSPANSYSNTGELFF.

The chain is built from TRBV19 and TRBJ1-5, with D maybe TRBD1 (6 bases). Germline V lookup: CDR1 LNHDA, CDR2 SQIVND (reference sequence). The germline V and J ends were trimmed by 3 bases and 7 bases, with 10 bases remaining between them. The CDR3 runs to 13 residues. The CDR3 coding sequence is TGTGCCAGTAGTATTTATGGGGGCCAGCCCCAGCATTTT. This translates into CASSIYGGQPQHF.

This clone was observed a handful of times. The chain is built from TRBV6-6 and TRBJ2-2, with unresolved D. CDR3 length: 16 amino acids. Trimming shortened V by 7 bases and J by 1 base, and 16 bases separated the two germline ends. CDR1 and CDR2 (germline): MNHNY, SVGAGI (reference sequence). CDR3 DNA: TGTGCCAGCACTCACATATGGCAGGAGAACACCGGGGAGCTGTTTTTT. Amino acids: CASTHIWQENTGELFF.

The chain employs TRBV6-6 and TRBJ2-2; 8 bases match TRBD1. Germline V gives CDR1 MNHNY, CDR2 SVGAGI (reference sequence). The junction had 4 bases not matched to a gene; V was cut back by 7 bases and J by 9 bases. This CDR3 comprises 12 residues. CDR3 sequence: CASNRGNRELFF. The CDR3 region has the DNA TGTGCCAGCAACAGGGGGAACCGGGAGCTGTTTTTT.

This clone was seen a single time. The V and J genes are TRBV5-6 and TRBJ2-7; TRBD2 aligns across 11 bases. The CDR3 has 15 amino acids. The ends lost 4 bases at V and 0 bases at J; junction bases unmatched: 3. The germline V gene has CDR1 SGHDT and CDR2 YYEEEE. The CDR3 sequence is CASSRLAGSSYEQYF. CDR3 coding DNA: TGTGCCAGCAGCCGACTAGCGGGGAGCTCCTACGAGCAGTACTTC. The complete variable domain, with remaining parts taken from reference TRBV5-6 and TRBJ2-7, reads DAGVTQSPTHLIKTRGQQVTLRCSPKSGHDTVSWYQQALGQGPQFIFQYYEEEERQRGNFPDRFSGHQFPNYSSELNVNALLLGDSALYLCASSRLAGSSYEQYFGPGTRLTVT.

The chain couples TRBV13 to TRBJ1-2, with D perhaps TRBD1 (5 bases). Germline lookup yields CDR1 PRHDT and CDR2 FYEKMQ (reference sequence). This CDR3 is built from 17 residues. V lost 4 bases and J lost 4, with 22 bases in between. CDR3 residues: CASSSIPRDGGGYGYTF. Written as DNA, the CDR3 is TGTGCCAGCAGCTCCATACCGCGCGATGGGGGGGGCTATGGCTACACCTTC.